Listed here are 10 T cell receptor beta chains from one sample, sequenced in a study of T cell changes during pregnancy in multiple sclerosis. TCRdb keeps only in-frame clones here, not all; method: immunoSEQ multiplex PCR. The data contain approximately 130,000 clones, 95% to 98% of them singletons. Material: peripheral blood, obtained after pregnancy. Receptors originate from a female donor with multiple sclerosis, enrolled in a pregnancy study.

The chain carries TRBV28 and TRBJ1-2, with 8 bases matching TRBD1. V trimming: 6 bases; J trimming: 8 bases; junction bases outside the gene matches: 17. The CDR3 covers 16 residues. The germline CDR1 and CDR2 sequences are MDHEN and SYDVKM. CDR3 sequence reads: CASRQGGTGSAMGYTF. DNA of the CDR3: TGTGCCAGCAGACAGGGGGGGACAGGTTCTGCTATGGGCTACACCTTC.

The chain employs TRBV10-3 and TRBJ2-1; 11 bases line up with TRBD2. Germline values: CDR1 ENHRY, CDR2 SYGVKD. This CDR3 is built from 15 residues. After removal of 4 bases from V and 1 base from J, the junction contained 0 bases not matched to a gene. CDR3 amino acids: CAISASGGSYNEQFF. The CDR3 DNA is TGTGCCATCAGTGCTAGCGGGGGGTCCTACAATGAGCAGTTCTTC.

V is TRBV5-4 and J is TRBJ2-2; the match to TRBD2 covers 7 bases. This CDR3 comprises 13 residues. Per the germline V gene, CDR1 is SGHNT and CDR2 is YYREEE (reference sequence). V trimming: 9 bases; J trimming: 6 bases; junction bases outside the gene matches: 8. The CDR3, as DNA: TGTGCCACCGCGGCGGGAGAAGCCGGGGAGCTGTTTTTT. Encoded protein: CATAAGEAGELFF.

This clone appeared once. This chain uses TRBV5-5 with TRBJ2-2, with 8 positions matching TRBD2. CDR3 length: 13 residues. Unmatched junction bases numbered 1, after V lost 4 bases and J lost 5 bases. Germline V gives CDR1 SGHKS, CDR2 YYEKEE (reference sequence). The DNA for the CDR3 is TGTGCCAGCAGCGGCGGGGGGACCGGGGAGCTGTTTTTT. This encodes CASSGGGTGELFF.

The gene calls are TRBV15 and TRBJ2-4; TRBD1 aligns across 12 bases. CDR1 and CDR2 from the germline V gene are LNHNV and YYDKDF (reference sequence). Trimming took 0 bases from V and 7 from J; bases not matched to a gene: 10. This CDR3 contains 18 residues. CDR3 protein: CATSRDKGQGARGNIQYF. In nucleotides, the CDR3 is TGTGCCACCAGCAGAGATAAGGGACAGGGGGCGCGAGGGAACATTCAGTACTTC.

This rearrangement joins TRBV7-8 to TRBJ1-3, with a possible D match to TRBD1 (5 bases). Between the trimmed V and J ends, which lost 1 base and 2 bases, there was a span of 9 bases. Germline V gene lookup returns CDR1 SGHVS and CDR2 FQNEAQ. There are 15 residues in the CDR3. The CDR3: CASSLDRGTGNTIYF. CDR3 in DNA: TGTGCCAGCAGCTTAGATAGGGGAACTGGAAACACCATATATTTT.

This chain joins TRBV9 and TRBJ1-1; D not certain. The CDR3 spans 13 residues. Germline V gene sequence: CDR1 SGDLS, CDR2 YYNGEE. V shed 3 bases and J shed 8 bases, with 14 bases lying between them. CDR3 DNA: TGTGCCAGCAGCGGAGGGAGAGGGCCCGAAGCTTTCTTT. Translation: CASSGGRGPEAFF.

This sequence joins TRBV20-1 and TRBJ2-7, with a weak D call TRBD2 (5 bases). The CDR3 runs to 11 residues. Germline CDR1 and CDR2: DFQATT and SNEGSKA (reference sequence). V lost 1 base and J 4 bases, leaving 5 bases between the germline ends. DNA for the CDR3: TGCAGTGCTAGAGGCGGGTACGAGCAGTACTTC. The encoded protein is CSARGGYEQYF.

The J gene is TRBJ1-2, the V gene TRBV27; the match to TRBD1 covers 8 bases. Germline lookup yields CDR1 MNHEY and CDR2 SMNVEV (reference sequence). The CDR3 is made up of 16 amino acids. The V segment lost 5 bases and the J segment 0 bases; nucleotides outside the gene matches: 8. The CDR3 DNA follows: TGTGCCAGCAGTCCAGGACAGGGTCTGGCTAACTATGGCTACACCTTC. The encoded protein is CASSPGQGLANYGYTF.

V and J are TRBV7-2 and TRBJ2-7, with 9 bases that match TRBD2. The CDR3 is made up of 13 amino acids. The germline V gene encodes CDR1 SGHTA and CDR2 FQGNSA. Trimming took 4 bases from V and 4 from J; bases not matched to a gene: 2. This CDR3 reads CASSSSGEYEQYF. In DNA, the CDR3 is TGTGCCAGCAGCTCTAGCGGGGAGTACGAGCAGTACTTC.